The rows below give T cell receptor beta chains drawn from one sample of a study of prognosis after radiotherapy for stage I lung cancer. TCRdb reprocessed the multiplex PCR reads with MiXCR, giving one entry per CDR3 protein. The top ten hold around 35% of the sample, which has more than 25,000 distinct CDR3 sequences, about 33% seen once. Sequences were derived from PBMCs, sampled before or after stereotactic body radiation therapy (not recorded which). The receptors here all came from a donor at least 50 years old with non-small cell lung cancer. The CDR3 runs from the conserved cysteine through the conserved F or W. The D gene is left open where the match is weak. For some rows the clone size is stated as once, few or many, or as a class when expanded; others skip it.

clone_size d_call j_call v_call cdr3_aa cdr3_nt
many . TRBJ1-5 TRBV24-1 CATSDSGKGNQPQHF TGTGCCACCAGTGATTCGGGGAAAGGCAATCAGCCCCAGCATTTT
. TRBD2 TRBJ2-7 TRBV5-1 CASSLTSGSASYEQYF TGCGCCAGCAGCTTGACTAGCGGGAGCGCCTCCTACGAGCAGTACTTC
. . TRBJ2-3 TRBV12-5 CAIGLGIPRAVGFGTQYF TGTGCTATTGGTTTAGGAATACCTAGGGCAGTTGGGTTTGGTACGCAGTATTTT
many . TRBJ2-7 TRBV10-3 CAISEWGSTALYEQYF TGTGCCATCAGTGAGTGGGGGAGCACCGCACTATACGAGCAGTACTTC
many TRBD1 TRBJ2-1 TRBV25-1 CASRSTTGSSYNEQFF TGTGCCAGCAGAAGTACGACAGGGAGCTCCTACAATGAGCAGTTCTTC
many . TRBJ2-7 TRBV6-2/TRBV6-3 CASSYSIKYEQYF TGTGCCAGCAGTTACTCGATCAAGTACGAGCAGTACTTC
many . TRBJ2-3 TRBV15 CATSRDGASTQYF TGTGCCACCAGCAGAGACGGGGCAAGTACGCAGTATTTT
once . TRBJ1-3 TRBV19 CASSRGLLIYF TGTGCCAGTAGTCGCGGGCTGCTCATATATTTT
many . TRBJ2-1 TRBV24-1 CATSDGDEQFF TGTGCCACCAGTGACGGGGATGAGCAGTTCTTC
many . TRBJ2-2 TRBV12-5 CASGLVLSGGDTGELFF TGTGCTAGTGGTTTGGTACTCTCAGGGGGGGACACCGGGGAGCTGTTTTTT
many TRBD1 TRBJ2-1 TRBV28 CASSLTGYNEQFF TGTGCCAGCAGCCTGACAGGGTACAATGAGCAGTTCTTC
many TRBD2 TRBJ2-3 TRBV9 CASSGGTSGYTDAQYF TGTGCCAGCAGCGGGGGGACTAGCGGGTATACAGATGCGCAGTATTTT
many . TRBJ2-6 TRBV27 CASSPEGSGANVLTF TGTGCCAGCAGTCCAGAGGGCTCTGGGGCCAACGTCCTGACTTTC
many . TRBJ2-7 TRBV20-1 CSARDRRGNLYEQYF TGCAGTGCTAGAGACCGGAGGGGGAACCTTTACGAGCAGTACTTC
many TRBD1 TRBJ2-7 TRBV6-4 CASSQGQKIYEQYF TGTGCCAGCAGTCAGGGACAGAAGATCTACGAGCAGTACTTC
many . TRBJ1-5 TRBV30 CAWSGGLTPQHF TGTGCCTGGAGTGGAGGGTTAACGCCCCAGCATTTT
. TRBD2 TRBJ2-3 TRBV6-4 CASSDRGLADTDTQYF TGTGCCAGCAGTGACAGAGGACTAGCGGACACAGATACGCAGTATTTT
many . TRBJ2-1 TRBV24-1 CATSDLGGWFF TGTGCCACCAGTGATTTAGGCGGGTGGTTCTTC
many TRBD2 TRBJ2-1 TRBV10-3 CAISDPSGRALNEQFF TGTGCCATCAGTGACCCGAGCGGGAGGGCCCTGAATGAGCAGTTCTTC
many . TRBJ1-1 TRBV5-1 CASSIQQGNTEAFF TGCGCCAGCAGCATCCAGCAGGGAAACACTGAAGCTTTCTTT
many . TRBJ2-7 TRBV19 CASSYQGGASYEQYF TGTGCCAGTAGTTACCAGGGGGGGGCCTCCTACGAGCAGTACTTC
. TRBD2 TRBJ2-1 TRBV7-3 CASTPTRASGGLSNEQFF TGTGCCAGCACCCCAACAAGGGCTAGCGGGGGGTTAAGCAATGAGCAGTTCTTC
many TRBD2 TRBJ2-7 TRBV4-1 CASSPGLAEIYEQYF TGCGCCAGCAGCCCGGGACTAGCGGAGATCTACGAGCAGTACTTC
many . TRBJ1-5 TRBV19 CASSPLGWQPQHF TGTGCCAGTAGTCCTCTCGGGTGGCAGCCCCAGCATTTT
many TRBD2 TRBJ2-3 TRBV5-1 CASSLEGTSGTDTQYF TGCGCCAGCAGCTTGGAAGGGACTAGCGGGACAGATACGCAGTATTTT
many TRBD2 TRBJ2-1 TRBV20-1 CSGMKLAGVFNEQFF TGCAGTGGCATGAAATTAGCGGGAGTTTTCAATGAGCAGTTCTTC
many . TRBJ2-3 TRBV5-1 CASSFPIGEADTQYF TGCGCCAGCAGCTTCCCAATCGGGGAAGCAGATACGCAGTATTTT
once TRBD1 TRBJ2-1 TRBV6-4 CASSPGTANNEQFF TGTGCCAGCAGTCCTGGGACAGCGAACAATGAGCAGTTCTTC
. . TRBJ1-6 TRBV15 CATSSRLGENSPLHF TGTGCCACCAGTTCGAGGTTAGGGGAGAATTCACCCCTCCACTTT
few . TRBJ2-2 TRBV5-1 CASSSTGTSGELFF TGCGCCAGCAGCTCGACAGGGACTAGCGGGGAGCTGTTTTTT
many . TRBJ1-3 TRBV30 CAWDKGSSGNTIYF TGTGCCTGGGACAAAGGGAGCTCTGGAAACACCATATATTTT
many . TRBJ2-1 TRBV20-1 CSARDSRLNSYNEQFF TGCAGTGCTAGAGATTCACGACTTAACTCCTACAATGAGCAGTTCTTC
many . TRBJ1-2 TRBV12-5 CASGPGRVPPYGYTF TGTGCTAGTGGGCCGGGGAGAGTCCCGCCCTATGGCTACACCTTC
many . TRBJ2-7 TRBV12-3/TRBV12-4 CASRRTPTYEQYF TGTGCCAGCCGACGGACACCCACCTACGAGCAGTACTTC
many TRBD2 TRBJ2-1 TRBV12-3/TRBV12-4 CASNPGLAANNEQFF TGTGCCAGCAACCCGGGACTAGCGGCTAATAATGAGCAGTTCTTC
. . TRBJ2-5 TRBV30 CAWSVESLEGETQYF TGTGCCTGGAGTGTCGAGAGTCTAGAGGGAGAGACCCAGTACTTC
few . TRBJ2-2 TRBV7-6 CASSLLGRGTPNTGELFF TGTGCCAGCAGCTTATTAGGCCGGGGGACCCCGAACACCGGGGAGCTTTTTTTT
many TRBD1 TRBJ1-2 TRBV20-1 CSVKTGGSAGYTF TGCAGTGTTAAGACAGGGGGCTCTGCTGGCTACACCTTC
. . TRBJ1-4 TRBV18 CASSPSLGGRHEKLFF TGTGCCAGCTCACCTTCGCTTGGGGGGCGCCATGAAAAACTGTTTTTT
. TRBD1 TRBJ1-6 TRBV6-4 CASTEEGQGFFRDNSPLHF TGTGCCAGCACAGAGGAGGGACAGGGTTTTTTTCGCGACAATTCACCCCTCCACTTT
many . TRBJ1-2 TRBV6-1 CASSDIAGEVGYGYTF TGTGCCAGCAGTGATATAGCAGGGGAAGTTGGCTATGGCTACACCTTC
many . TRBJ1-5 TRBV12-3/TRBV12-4 CASSLGGGPQPQHF TGTGCCAGCAGTTTAGGTGGGGGTCCTCAGCCCCAGCATTTT
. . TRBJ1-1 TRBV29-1 CSVVRTTSNTEAFF TGCAGCGTCGTCCGGACCACCTCGAACACTGAAGCTTTCTTT
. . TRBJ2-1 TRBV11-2 CASSLGGADEQFF TGTGCCAGCAGCTTAGGGGGGGCCGATGAGCAGTTCTTC
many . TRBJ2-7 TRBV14 CASSQGFEPEQYF TGTGCCAGCAGCCAAGGCTTCGAACCCGAGCAGTACTTC
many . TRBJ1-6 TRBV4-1 CASSHPDGAPLHF TGCGCCAGCAGCCACCCTGATGGGGCCCCCCTCCACTTT
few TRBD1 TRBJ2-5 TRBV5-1 CASSTGQVGTQYF TGCGCCAGCAGCACTGGACAGGTCGGGACCCAGTACTTC
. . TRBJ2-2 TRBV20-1 CSAIDWAANTGELFF TGCAGCGCTATAGATTGGGCAGCGAACACCGGGGAGCTGTTTTTT
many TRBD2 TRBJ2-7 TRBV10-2 CASMGGGLRNEQYF TGCGCCAGCATGGGGGGAGGGCTTAGGAACGAGCAGTACTTC
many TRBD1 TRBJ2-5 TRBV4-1 CASSQETGGIGRETQYF TGCGCCAGCAGCCAAGAGACAGGGGGTATAGGGAGAGAGACCCAGTACTTC
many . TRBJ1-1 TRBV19 CASGLMNTEAFF TGTGCCAGTGGCCTGATGAACACTGAAGCTTTCTTT
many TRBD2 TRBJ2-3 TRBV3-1 CASSQVTFSGAGADTQYF TGTGCCAGCAGCCAGGTTACCTTTAGCGGGGCGGGGGCAGATACGCAGTATTTT
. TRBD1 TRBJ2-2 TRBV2 CASSTPSGGGFSGELFF TGTGCCAGCAGTACGCCCTCAGGGGGCGGTTTTTCCGGGGAGCTGTTTTTT
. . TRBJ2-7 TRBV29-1 CSVVEQYF TGCAGCGTGGTTGAGCAGTACTTC
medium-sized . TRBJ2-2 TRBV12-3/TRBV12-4 CASSLRQGPNTGELFF TGTGCCAGCAGTTTAAGGCAGGGACCGAACACCGGGGAGCTGTTTTTT
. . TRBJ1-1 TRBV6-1 CASLETPENTEAFF TGTGCCAGCCTTGAAACCCCGGAGAACACTGAAGCTTTCTTT
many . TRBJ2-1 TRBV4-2 CASSQDRRGSYNEQFF TGTGCCAGCAGCCAAGATCGGAGAGGATCCTACAATGAGCAGTTCTTC
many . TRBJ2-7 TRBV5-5 CASSRGPWGGKNAYEQYF TGTGCCAGCAGCCGCGGGCCTTGGGGTGGGAAAAATGCCTACGAGCAGTACTTC
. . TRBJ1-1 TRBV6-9 CASSYRGGDTEAFF TGTGCCAGCAGTTATAGGGGAGGGGACACTGAAGCTTTCTTT
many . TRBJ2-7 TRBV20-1 CSAREAGVYEQYF TGCAGTGCTAGGGAGGCCGGGGTCTACGAGCAGTACTTC